Presented here are 20 T cell receptor beta chains from one specimen sequenced in a study of control samples from healthy donors and cancer patients. Profiled with immunoSEQ multiplex PCR; TCRdb holds only in-frame clones, not every one. The data show fewer than 200,000 clones, 96% seen once. The sequenced material came from blood. These receptors all come from a woman aged 30 to 39 in good health.

DNA for the CDR3: TGTGCCAGCAGGGGACAGAACACTGAAGCTTTCTTT. It is translated as CASRGQNTEAFF. The J gene is TRBJ1-1, the V gene TRBV28, with D possibly being TRBD1 (6 bases). V was pared by 6 bases and J by 1 base, with 6 bases between. The CDR3 spans 12 residues. Germline V lookup: CDR1 MDHEN, CDR2 SYDVKM.

For this clone: Other DNA sequences in this sample translate to the same CDR3. V and J are TRBV7-9 and TRBJ1-1, with D maybe TRBD1 (5 bases). The CDR3 has 13 amino acids. Trimming stripped 1 base from V and 4 bases from J, with 7 bases between. Germline-derived CDR1 and CDR2 are SEHNR and FQNEAQ (reference sequence). The CDR3 spells CASSLDQGTEAFF. The CDR3 DNA follows: TGTGCCAGCAGCTTAGACCAGGGCACTGAAGCTTTCTTT.

This clone is a singleton in its sample. This chain connects TRBV6-1 to TRBJ1-1, with 8 positions matching TRBD1. CDR3 length: 16 amino acids. Germline V gene lookup returns CDR1 MNHNS and CDR2 SASEGT. With V trimmed by 4 bases and J by 4 bases, 11 bases remained unmatched. The CDR3 is CASSVNQGAQSTEAFF. The CDR3, as DNA: TGTGCCAGCAGTGTAAACCAGGGGGCGCAGAGCACTGAAGCTTTCTTT.

The CDR3 nucleotides read TGTGCCAGTAGCCCGGGGCTAGCGGGAGTCTCAGATACGCAGTATTTT. It is translated as CASSPGLAGVSDTQYF. The V and J genes are TRBV19 and TRBJ2-3, with 10 bases lining up with TRBD2. After removal of 6 bases from V and 4 bases from J, the junction contained 10 bases not matched to a gene. Germline V lookup: CDR1 LNHDA, CDR2 SQIVND (reference sequence). The CDR3 totals 16 residues.

The J gene is TRBJ2-1, the V gene TRBV7-8; a weak D match, TRBD1 (5 bases). Trimming cost V 0 bases and J 8 bases, with 14 bases left between them. This CDR3 has 15 residues. Germline V lookup: CDR1 SGHVS, CDR2 FQNEAQ. The CDR3 nucleotides are TGTGCCAGCAGCTTAGCGGGAAGGGGTAATGATGAGCAGTTCTTC. Protein product: CASSLAGRGNDEQFF.

A single count supports this clone. The CDR3 region has the DNA TGTGCCAGCTCACCGTACCAAGGCAATGAGCAGTTCTTC. Its protein is CASSPYQGNEQFF. The chain couples TRBV18 to TRBJ2-1; D uncertain. In germline, CDR1 is KGHSH, CDR2 LQKENI. The CDR3 contains 13 residues. V shed 3 bases and J shed 6 bases, with 9 bases lying between them.

CDR3 loop: CASSNTGDTEAFF. The DNA of the CDR3 is TGTGCCAGCAGCAACACAGGGGACACTGAAGCTTTCTTT. This rearrangement joins TRBV9 to TRBJ1-1; TRBD1 matches at 7 bases. This CDR3 comprises 13 residues. V lost 4 bases to trimming and J lost 3 bases; unmatched junction nucleotides: 3. CDR1 is SGDLS, CDR2 YYNGEE, per germline.

V is TRBV2 and J is TRBJ1-2; D is unclear. The CDR3 contains 13 residues. Germline-derived CDR1 and CDR2 are SNHLY and FYNNEI. Trimming removed 5 bases from V and 0 bases from J, with 7 bases in between. The CDR3 nucleotides are TGTGCCAGCAGTCCCCAATCTAACTATGGCTACACCTTC. Translation: CASSPQSNYGYTF.

As DNA, the CDR3 is TGTGCCAGCAGAAACGACATCCCCGGGGGCTACACCTTC. Translation gives CASRNDIPGGYTF. This sequence joins TRBV28 and TRBJ1-2; D remains unclear. The V gene lost 6 bases and the J gene lost 8 bases, with 16 bases spanning the gap. Germline CDR1 reads MDHEN; CDR2 reads SYDVKM. The CDR3 has 13 amino acids.

The chain is built from TRBV23-1 and TRBJ1-4; D is undetermined. TRBV23-1 is treated as an ORF (open reading frame) with a function not yet certain. Trimming stripped 2 bases from V and 0 bases from J, with 19 bases between. The CDR3 has 19 amino acids. The CDR3 DNA reads TGCGCCAGCAGTCAAATTTATTATGACGGCGCGACAACTAATGAAAAACTGTTTTTT. Translation: CASSQIYYDGATTNEKLFF.

The J gene is TRBJ1-6, the V gene TRBV28; perhaps TRBD1 as D (6 bases). V was clipped by 10 bases and J by 2 bases, with 12 bases between them. Germline V lookup: CDR1 MDHEN, CDR2 SYDVKM. The CDR3 covers 14 residues. The CDR3 loop is CATGTPTYNSPLHF. The CDR3 nucleotides read TGTGCCACGGGGACACCGACCTATAATTCACCCCTCCACTTT.

This chain joins TRBV6-4 and TRBJ2-1; 10 bases fit TRBD1. This CDR3 region has 15 residues. Germline V lookup: CDR1 MRHNA, CDR2 SNTAGT. J lost 2 bases, V lost 3 bases, and 1 base had no gene match. Here the CDR3 DNA reads TGTGCCAGCAGTGAGGGGACAGGGGCCTACAATGAGCAGTTCTTC. This translates into CASSEGTGAYNEQFF.

The chain carries TRBV2 and TRBJ2-7; D ambiguous. This CDR3 comprises 12 residues. V dropped 3 bases and J dropped 3 bases, with 6 bases sitting between them. Germline V gene sequence: CDR1 SNHLY, CDR2 FYNNEI. This CDR3 is CASSERHYEQYF. DNA of the CDR3: TGTGCCAGCAGTGAGCGACACTACGAGCAGTACTTC. The whole variable domain, remainder taken from reference TRBV2 and TRBJ2-7, is EPEVTQTPSHQVTQMGQEVILRCVPISNHLYFYWYRQILGQKVEFLVSFYNNEISEKSEIFDDQFSVERPDGSNFTLKIRSTKLEDSAMYFCASSERHYEQYFGPGTRLTVT.

This clone was detected once. CDR3 nucleotides: TGTGCCAGTAGTATAGGGCCCGATACCCAGTACTTC. Residues: CASSIGPDTQYF. The chain joins TRBV19 to TRBJ2-5; D is unclear. Germline assignment: CDR1 LNHDA and CDR2 SQIVND (reference sequence). Trimming stripped 1 base from V and 8 bases from J, with 8 bases between. CDR3 size: 12 residues.

J is TRBJ2-2 and V is TRBV19; D is undetermined. From germline, CDR1 is LNHDA and CDR2 SQIVND (reference sequence). With 1 base removed from V and 2 bases from J, the gap between germline ends came to 11 bases. This CDR3 comprises 16 residues. In nucleotides, the CDR3 is TGTGCCAGTAGTATAGGGGCGGATTTAAACACCGGGGAGCTGTTTTTT. This encodes CASSIGADLNTGELFF. The variable domain in full, with the rest retrieved from reference TRBV19 and TRBJ2-2, is DGGITQSPKYLFRKEGQNVTLSCEQNLNHDAMYWYRQDPGQGLRLIYYSQIVNDFQKGDIAEGYSVSREKKESFPLTVTSAQKNPTAFYLCASSIGADLNTGELFFGEGSRLTVL.

The chain recombines TRBV7-8 with TRBJ1-3, with TRBD1 as a possible D gene (5 bases). CDR3 length: 15 residues. Per the germline V gene, CDR1 is SGHVS and CDR2 is FQNEAQ. Trimming pared 3 bases from V and 0 bases from J, leaving 9 bases between. The DNA for the CDR3 is TGTGCCAGCAGCTTGGGACGAAACTCTGGAAACACCATATATTTT. Encoded protein: CASSLGRNSGNTIYF.

Concerning this clone: This same CDR3 is encoded by further DNA sequences in the sample. V and J are TRBV5-1 and TRBJ2-7; D might be TRBD1 (6 bases). Germline CDR1 and CDR2: SGHRS and YFSETQ. CDR3 length: 12 amino acids. Trimming left V 0 bases short and J 5 bases short, with 6 bases between. The CDR3: CASSLDRDEQYF. CDR3 DNA sequence: TGCGCCAGCAGCTTGGACAGGGACGAGCAGTACTTC.

The V and J genes are TRBV19 and TRBJ1-2, with a tentative D call TRBD1 (5 bases). Deletions cut 1 base from V and 4 bases from J, with 13 bases between. The CDR3 extends over 15 amino acids. From germline, CDR1 is LNHDA and CDR2 SQIVND (reference sequence). CDR3 loop: CASSIAVQGFYGYTF. CDR3 DNA sequence: TGTGCCAGTAGTATAGCCGTTCAGGGTTTCTATGGCTACACCTTC.

The CDR3 sequence is CASSEALAFGDNEQFF. The CDR3 region has the DNA TGTGCCAGCAGTGAAGCGTTAGCTTTTGGCGACAATGAGCAGTTCTTC. The rearrangement joins TRBV2 to TRBJ2-1; no reliable D call. The V end was cut by 0 bases, the J end by 5 bases, with 14 bases between. CDR1 and CDR2 from the germline V gene are SNHLY and FYNNEI. CDR3 length equals 16 residues.

The rearrangement uses TRBV11-2 and TRBJ2-7, with TRBD1 matching over 9 bases. The germline V gene has CDR1 SGHAT and CDR2 FQNNGV. Germline trimming cut 7 bases from V and 3 bases from J; bases unmatched to any gene: 10. This CDR3 is built from 15 residues. CDR3 residues: CASTQRGGQGYEQYF. For the CDR3, the DNA is TGTGCCAGCACTCAAAGAGGGGGACAGGGCTACGAGCAGTACTTC.